This record looks at one T cell receptor beta chain sequence and its context. This entry belongs to a study of blood T cell repertoires in COVID-19. This CDR3 spans 15 amino acids. The V gene lost 3 bases and the J gene lost 2 bases, with 13 bases spanning the gap. CDR1 and CDR2 (germline): SGHRS, YFSETQ. Per the original data handling: Reference gene primer amplification gave nucleated cell count estimates. TCRdb's copy holds only in-frame clones and misses some; the assay was immunoSEQ multiplex PCR. The DNA was the basis for D and trimming; V, J and clone size are from that table. Of some 200,000 clones listed, 70% to 85% were seen once; the top ten hold approximately 9.4%.

The TCR comes from a woman older than 75 with acute or convalescent COVID-19. The chain couples TRBV5-1 to TRBJ2-3; maybe TRBD2 (6 bases). Sequencing was done on a sample of peripheral blood. CDR3 residues: CASSSKLAATDTQYF. CDR3 sequence (DNA): TGCGCCAGCAGCTCCAAACTAGCCGCCACAGATACGCAGTATTTT.